This T cell receptor (beta chain) originates from a study of T cells in Graves' hyperthyroidism and ophthalmopathy. TCR beta CDR3 sequences were amplified from RNA transcripts. The TCR CDR3 first-round RT-PCR relied on the HTBI primer set. A single record per CDR3 protein comes from TCRdb applying MiXCR to the multiplex PCR reads. The top ten clones hold more than 15% of a sample with approximately 530,000 distinct CDR3 sequences, roughly a sixth of them seen once. About this clonotype: A much larger clone lies one base from this, so it may be a read error.

Germline V gene data show CDR1 as DFQATT and CDR2 as SNEGSKA (reference sequence). The CDR3 contains 13 residues. Sequencing was done on a sample of blood. The origin of this receptor is a woman under 30 with Graves' hyperthyroidism. This sequence joins TRBV20-1 and TRBJ2-3; 7 nucleotides line up with TRBD2. The CDR3 coding sequence is TGCAGTGCGGGCGGGAGCCCGGGAGATACGCACTATTTT. It yields the protein CSAGGSPGDTHYF.